This T cell receptor beta chain was recovered during a study of T cells in Graves' hyperthyroidism and ophthalmopathy. Points from the study as a whole: From stable hyperthyroidism, ophthalmopathy was separated by a 13 V-J model. Also found in blood were most expanded thyroid clonotypes above 0.001. Ophthalmopathy was identified by the model a median approximately 6.9 months ahead of onset.

Pregnant or lactating patients were excluded, as were those with uncontrolled infection or other autoimmune disease. Researchers took RNA transcripts and amplified the TCR beta CDR3 regions from them. Researchers ran a first-round RT-PCR on the TCR CDR3 using the HTBI primer set. TCRdb itself ran the multiplex PCR reads through MiXCR, one entry per CDR3 protein. The sample holds 500,000 to 750,000 distinct CDR3 sequences, approximately 44% seen once. The V segment lost 7 bases and the J segment 5 bases; nucleotides outside the gene matches: 5. The V gene's germline CDR1 is KGHDR and CDR2 SFDVKD. The CDR3 extends over 15 amino acids. This clonotype was recorded once. Antigen: not known.

The chain recombines TRBV24-1 with TRBJ2-7; TRBD2 matches at 15 bases. Input material: peripheral blood or thyroid tissue (not recorded which). The receptor was isolated from a woman in her late teens or twenties with Graves' hyperthyroidism. CDR3 bases: TGTGCCACCAGCGCTGGACTAGCGGGAGGGGACGAGCAGTACTTC. Protein product: CATSAGLAGGDEQYF.